The TCR beta chain described here comes from a study of blood T cell repertoires in COVID-19 (dated by TCRdb to about 2020). About the investigation overall: Samples covering the acute and convalescent phases of COVID-19 were provided by collaborators in the United States, Italy and Spain. The dataset comprised deeply sampled blood TCRbeta repertoires from subjects exposed to, actively infected with, or recovered from COVID-19. The repertoires were made available in a free public database intended to serve as a resource for research on the immune response to SARS-CoV-2. HLA class I and class II types, where available, came from metadata supplied by the sample provider rather than from assay-based typing. The prospective study material was composed of cDNA or gDNA derived from T cells, B-cell-depleted T cells, or PBMCs. Nearly every sample came with metadata listing a de-identified subject ID, COVID-19 status, age in years and sex. The samples were drawn from two sources: the first 160 participants of the ongoing ImmuneRACE study, and fewer than 1,500 subjects contributed by 6 global collaborators.

In Seattle, one collaborating source enrolled patients while the infection was active and tracked those patients longitudinally over the course of disease. Each collaborating institution followed its own protocols to collect whole blood in K2EDTA tubes. For TCRbeta analysis, collaborators shipped samples in one of three forms: frozen whole blood, isolated PBMCs, or DNA extracted from either of those sample types. Study-wide findings and limitations: Clinical and demographic metadata were provided uncurated, with the amount varying by source and participant.

The immunoSEQ Assay, a bias-controlled multiplex PCR, was used to amplify TCRbeta CDR3 regions from genomic DNA. Concerning the study's data processing: Within the assay, amplification of reference gene primers was used to estimate how many nucleated cells each sample contained. Sequence reads were collapsed and filtered to measure the absolute abundance of every unique TCRbeta CDR3 rearrangement. For each sample, productive Simpson clonality was calculated as the square root of Simpson's diversity index across productive rearrangements. TCRdb provides this immuneACCESS table in a form limited to in-frame rearrangements. Some clones are lacking; in checked studies, under half of them reflect an unresolved V gene, and why the rest are absent is not known. That table furnishes V, J and clone size, whereas the DNA furnished D and trimming. This sample lists some 270,000 clones; around 90% were detected once. Under 2.5% of the sample belongs to the ten largest clones.

Notes on this clone: No antigen is known for it. Base qualities are not provided; no much larger clone lies one nucleotide away.

The CDR3, from cysteine to phenylalanine, totals 13 residues. Only the CDR3 portion is preserved as DNA: 39 bases, with reading frame beginning at the first base. CDR1 and CDR2, looked up from the germline V gene (reference sequence), are LNHDA and SQIVND. V drops 8 bases and J drops 4 bases, leaving 14 bases in between. This TCR was sampled from a woman in her sixties or seventies with COVID-19, enrolled during active disease. The chain is made from TRBV19 and TRBJ1-1; the D gene is perhaps TRBD1, on 6 matching bases. The sequencing sample was made of peripheral blood. The CDR3 protein is CASAYRVSTEAFF. In nucleotide form, the sequence is TGTGCCAGTGCGTACAGGGTAAGCACTGAAGCTTTCTTT.